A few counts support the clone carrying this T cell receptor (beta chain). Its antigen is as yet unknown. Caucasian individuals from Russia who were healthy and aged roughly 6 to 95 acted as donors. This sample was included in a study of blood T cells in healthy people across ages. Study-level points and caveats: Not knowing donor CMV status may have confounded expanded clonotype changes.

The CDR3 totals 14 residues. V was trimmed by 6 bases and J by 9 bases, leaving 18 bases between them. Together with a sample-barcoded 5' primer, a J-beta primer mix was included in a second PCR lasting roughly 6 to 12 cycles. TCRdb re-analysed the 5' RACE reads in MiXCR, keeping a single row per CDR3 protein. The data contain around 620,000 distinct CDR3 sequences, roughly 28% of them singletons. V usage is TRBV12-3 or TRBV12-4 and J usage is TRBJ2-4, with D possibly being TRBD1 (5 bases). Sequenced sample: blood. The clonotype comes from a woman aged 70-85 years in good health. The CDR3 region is CASSQQVQLGIQYF. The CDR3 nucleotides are TGTGCCAGCAGCCAACAGGTTCAGCTAGGCATTCAGTACTTC.